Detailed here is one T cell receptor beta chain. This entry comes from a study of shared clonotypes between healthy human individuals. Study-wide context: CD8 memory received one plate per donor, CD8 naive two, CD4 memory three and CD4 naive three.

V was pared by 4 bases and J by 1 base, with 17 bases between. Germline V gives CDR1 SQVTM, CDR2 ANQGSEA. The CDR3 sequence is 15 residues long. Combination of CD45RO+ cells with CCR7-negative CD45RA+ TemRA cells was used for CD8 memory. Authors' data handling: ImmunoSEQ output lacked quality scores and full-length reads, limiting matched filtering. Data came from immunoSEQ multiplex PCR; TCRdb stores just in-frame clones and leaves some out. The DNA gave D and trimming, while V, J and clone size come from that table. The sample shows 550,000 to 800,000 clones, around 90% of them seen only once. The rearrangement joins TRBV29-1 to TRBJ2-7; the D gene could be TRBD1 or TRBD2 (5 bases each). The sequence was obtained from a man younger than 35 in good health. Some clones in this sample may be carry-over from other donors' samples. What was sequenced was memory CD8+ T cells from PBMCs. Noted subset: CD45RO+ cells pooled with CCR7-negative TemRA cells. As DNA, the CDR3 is TGCAGCGTTGCAGTAATTGGGACCGGATCCTACGAGCAGTACTTC. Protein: CSVAVIGTGSYEQYF.